Listed below are T cell receptor beta chains from one sample, sequenced in a study of blood T cell repertoires in COVID-19. This table comes from immunoSEQ multiplex PCR, and its TCRdb copy is limited to in-frame clones, with some not included. This sample has about 150,000 clones; around 90% occur once, and the top ten carry around 2%. Sequencing was carried out using peripheral blood. The origin of the receptors is a man between 50 and 59 years old who had recovered from COVID-19. The CDR3 runs from the conserved cysteine through the conserved F or W. D genes are given only for firm matches. Size is omitted from some rows. Given values are once, few, many or a class for expanded clones.

>TRBJ2-3|NA|TRBD1|TRBV5-1
TGCGCCAGCAGCCCGGCGGGACAGGGAGTAGATACGCAGTATTTT
CASSPAGQGVDTQYF
>TRBJ2-3|NA|TRBD2|TRBV29-1
TGCAGCGTTGAGGAGCTCGAGACTAGCGGGGGGCTCCTCACAGATACGCAGTATTTT
CSVEELETSGGLLTDTQYF
>TRBJ2-5|NA|NA|TRBV10-3
TGTGCCATCAGAACAGAGATTCAAGAGACCCAGTACTTC
CAIRTEIQETQYF
>TRBJ2-4|NA|NA|TRBV19
TGTGCCAGTAGTATAGCCGCTAGCGAAAACATTCAGTACTTC
CASSIAASENIQYF
>TRBJ1-6|NA|NA|TRBV9
TGTGCCAGCAGCGTAGGGCGGTCCCCCGTTATTTCCCTCCACTTT
CASSVGRSPVISLHF
>TRBJ2-7|NA|TRBD1|TRBV25-1
TGTGCCAGCAGTCCAGAGGACAGGGTCTACGAGCAGTACTTC
CASSPEDRVYEQYF
>TRBJ2-2|NA|TRBD1|TRBV18
TGTGCCAGCTCACCAATCGTAACAGGGGAAACCGGGGAGCTGTTTTTT
CASSPIVTGETGELFF
>TRBJ1-2|NA|TRBD1|TRBV7-9
TGTGCCAGCAGCATGACAGGGTACGGCTACACCTTC
CASSMTGYGYTF
>TRBJ2-1|NA|NA|TRBV5-1
TGCGCCAGCAGCTTGCTGTCTACAGACAATGAGCAGTTCTTC
CASSLLSTDNEQFF
>TRBJ2-7|NA|TRBD2|TRBV19
TGTGCCAGTAGCGTGACTAGCCCGTCCTACGAGCAGTACTTC
CASSVTSPSYEQYF
>TRBJ1-5|NA|NA|TRBV6-2/TRBV6-3
TGTGCCAGCAGTTACTCGCCAAGGGGGTCCATTGGTTCTCCGAATCAGCCCCAGCATTTT
CASSYSPRGSIGSPNQPQHF
>TRBJ2-5|NA|NA|TRBV30
TGTGCCTGGGGGGGGGCCCAAGAGACCCAGTACTTC
CAWGGAQETQYF
>TRBJ1-1|NA|NA|TRBV18
TGTGCCAGCTCACCCCTCGAGGGCGGGGGGAACACTGAAGCTTTCTTT
CASSPLEGGGNTEAFF
>TRBJ1-1|NA|NA|TRBV6-5
TGTGCCAGCAGTCGGAGGACGGCGAACACTGAAGCTTTCTTT
CASSRRTANTEAFF
>TRBJ2-2|few|NA|TRBV11-2
TGTGCCAGCAGCTTACCCCTGACAGGCACCGGGGAGCTGTTTTTT
CASSLPLTGTGELFF
>TRBJ2-1|NA|TRBD2|TRBV7-9
TGTGCCAGCAGCCCCTCCCGGGGGGGCACCGATGAGCAGTTCTTC
CASSPSRGGTDEQFF
>TRBJ1-3|NA|NA|TRBV9
TGTGCCAGCAGCGCCGGACGGGGGGCCAGAAACACCATATATTTT
CASSAGRGARNTIYF
>TRBJ1-2|NA|TRBD1|TRBV19
TGTGCCAGTAGTATTCGCTTCGGACAGGGCGAGGGCTACACCTTC
CASSIRFGQGEGYTF
>TRBJ2-7|NA|NA|TRBV6-2/TRBV6-3
TGTGCCAGCAGTTATCATGGGACTTCGTCCTACGAGCAGTACTTC
CASSYHGTSSYEQYF
>TRBJ2-1|NA|TRBD2|TRBV6-5
TGTGCTTCAGGGACCTACGGGAGGAATGAGCAGTTCTTC
CASGTYGRNEQFF
>TRBJ2-1|NA|NA|TRBV7-2
TGTGCCAGCAGCTCCCAGGGGTACAATGAGCAGTTCTTC
CASSSQGYNEQFF
>TRBJ1-1|NA|NA|TRBV7-2
TGTGCCAGCAGCTTAGCGCAGGGGCGGGCTTTCTTT
CASSLAQGRAFF
>TRBJ2-1|NA|NA|TRBV29-1
TGCAGCGTTGATGTCAGTTTTGCGGGGCCAGATTACAATGAGCAGTTCTTC
CSVDVSFAGPDYNEQFF
>TRBJ2-7|once|NA|TRBV10-2
TGCGCCAGCAGTGAGGGGGGGATGCTGAGCTCCTACGAGCAGTACTTC
CASSEGGMLSSYEQYF
>TRBJ2-3|NA|NA|TRBV13
TGTGCCAGCAGCTTAGCGGCTCAGGGGTTCGCAGATACGCAGTATTTT
CASSLAAQGFADTQYF
>TRBJ1-1|NA|NA|TRBV9
TGTGCCAGCAGCGTAGACTCTAGGATGAACACTGAAGCTTTCTTT
CASSVDSRMNTEAFF
>TRBJ1-5|NA|NA|TRBV5-1
TGCGCCAGCAGCTTGGACAGCCATAGCAATCAGCCCCAGCATTTT
CASSLDSHSNQPQHF
>TRBJ2-7|few|NA|TRBV7-2
TGTGCCAGCAGCCTCTTGGAAACGGCGGGACGCTCCTACGAGCAGTACTTC
CASSLLETAGRSYEQYF
>TRBJ1-1|NA|NA|TRBV6-6
TGTGCCAGCAGAGTACAGGGAACGAGAGCTGGTGAAGCTTTCTTT
CASRVQGTRAGEAFF
>TRBJ2-3|NA|NA|TRBV7-3
TGTGCCAGCAGCTCCTCCCGGGGTCAGGATACGCAGTATTTT
CASSSSRGQDTQYF
>TRBJ2-1|NA|TRBD2|TRBV29-1
TGCAGCGTTGCGGGGGCGGGGGGCGATGAGCAGTTCTTC
CSVAGAGGDEQFF
>TRBJ2-1|NA|TRBD2|TRBV6-2/TRBV6-3
TGTGCCAGCAGTTACGAGGGAGGGGTTAACAATGAGCAGTTCTTC
CASSYEGGVNNEQFF
>TRBJ2-7|NA|TRBD1|TRBV5-1
TGCGCCAGCAGCTTGGCCAGGGTAGGGGGCAGGGGCGAGCAGTACTTC
CASSLARVGGRGEQYF
>TRBJ1-4|NA|NA|TRBV18
TGTGCCAGCTCACTCGGAGTTAATGAAAAACTGTTTTTT
CASSLGVNEKLFF
>TRBJ2-7|NA|NA|TRBV27
TGTGCCAGCAGTCGCCCCAGAACAGGGAGTTCCTACGAGCAGTACTTC
CASSRPRTGSSYEQYF